This is a list of T cell receptor beta chains from one sample in a study of T cells in Graves' hyperthyroidism and ophthalmopathy. TCRdb itself ran the multiplex PCR reads through MiXCR, one entry per CDR3 protein. Here the sample spans roughly 740,000 distinct CDR3 sequences, about a sixth being singletons. The sequencing sample was made of blood. The receptor set was obtained from a man aged 18 to 30 with Graves' hyperthyroidism. Each CDR3 is given with its conserved first and last residue. D genes are given only for firm matches. Where a row states a size, it is once, few, many or the class of an expanded clone; other rows omit it.

CDR3 DNA,CDR3 protein,D gene,V gene,J gene,clone size
TGTGCCTTATCAGGAGGGCCGCAAGGAGATACGCAGTATTTT,CALSGGPQGDTQYF,-,TRBV30,TRBJ2-3,many
TGTGCCAGCAGTCAACAGGGGGTGGCCTATGGCTACACCTTC,CASSQQGVAYGYTF,TRBD1,TRBV14,TRBJ1-2,many
TGCGCCAGCAGCCAAGAGGCCACAGGGGGAGATACGCAGTATTTT,CASSQEATGGDTQYF,TRBD1,TRBV4-1,TRBJ2-3,-
TGTGCCAGCAGCTCCCTTCGGGAGCGGGCCGGGGAGCTGTTTTTT,CASSSLRERAGELFF,-,TRBV7-2,TRBJ2-2,-
TGCAGTGCCCTGAGGGGGATGGGAGAGACCCAGTACTTC,CSALRGMGETQYF,-,TRBV20-1,TRBJ2-5,-
TGCAGCGTTGATCGTCGAGGGGGATCCGAGCAGTACTTC,CSVDRRGGSEQYF,-,TRBV29-1,TRBJ2-7,many
TGTGCCAGCACGGAGGGGGTTAGCAATCAGCCCCAGCATTTT,CASTEGVSNQPQHF,-,TRBV28,TRBJ1-5,-
TGTGCCTGGAGTGCACTGGGGTCTCAGCCCCAGCATTTT,CAWSALGSQPQHF,-,TRBV30,TRBJ1-5,-
TGTGCAAGCGGAAGCGGGGCCCAGGAGACCCAGTACTTC,CASGSGAQETQYF,TRBD2,TRBV12-3/TRBV12-4,TRBJ2-5,many
TGCAGTGCTCAATCTATAGACATCCTCCTCTCTCACGAGCAGTACTTC,CSAQSIDILLSHEQYF,-,TRBV20-1,TRBJ2-7,many
TGTGCCAGCAGCCCCCTATTGGGGCGGGTGGCCTTGGTTGAGCAGTTCTTC,CASSPLLGRVALVEQFF,-,TRBV7-9,TRBJ2-1,many
TGTGCCAGCACCAAGACGAGCTCCTACGAGCAGTACTTC,CASTKTSSYEQYF,-,TRBV28,TRBJ2-7,-
TGTGCCTGGAGTTCCGGACTAGCGGGAGGTCCAGATACGCAGTATTTT,CAWSSGLAGGPDTQYF,TRBD2,TRBV30,TRBJ2-3,-
TGTGCCAGCAGGTTGACTAGCGGGAGGGCCGGCGAGACCCAGTACTTC,CASRLTSGRAGETQYF,TRBD2,TRBV7-8,TRBJ2-5,-
TGTGCCACCAGTGACCCCCACGGCAGCACAGATACGCAGTATTTT,CATSDPHGSTDTQYF,-,TRBV24-1,TRBJ2-3,many
TGTGCCAGCTCACCAAGACAGGGGGCCTCAGATACGCAGTATTTT,CASSPRQGASDTQYF,TRBD1,TRBV18,TRBJ2-3,-
TGTGCCTGGAAAGAGGGCTACAATGAGCAGTTCTTC,CAWKEGYNEQFF,-,TRBV30,TRBJ2-1,many
TGTGCCAGCAGCCAAGAGGACAGGGGGCGGGCCGGGGAGCTGTTTTTT,CASSQEDRGRAGELFF,TRBD1,TRBV14,TRBJ2-2,few